The 6 T cell receptor beta chains below all came from one sample that was sequenced in a study of Tregs in tolerant kidney transplant recipients. Some clones are missing from TCRdb's copy, which holds only in-frame ones; the method was immunoSEQ multiplex PCR. The sample shows about 110,000 clones, 90% of them seen only once. The material was CD4+ T cells from blood, obtained before the transplant. The source is a human donor who received a combined kidney and bone marrow transplant.

The rearrangement links TRBV4-1 to TRBJ2-7; 8 nucleotides agree with TRBD1. The CDR3 has 14 amino acids. The trim removed 4 bases at V and 4 bases at J, leaving 6 bases unmatched. Germline lookup yields CDR1 MGHRA and CDR2 YSYEKL. In nucleotides, the CDR3 is TGCGCCAGCAGCCGGGGGCAGGGGGCATACGAGCAGTACTTC. Its translation: CASSRGQGAYEQYF.

V usage is TRBV7-9 and J usage is TRBJ2-6; no firm D call. With 2 bases removed from V and 2 bases from J, the gap between germline ends came to 7 bases. In germline, CDR1 is SEHNR, CDR2 FQNEAQ (reference sequence). There are 15 residues in the CDR3. The CDR3 reads CASSLQATGANVLTF. The CDR3 region has the DNA TGTGCCAGCAGCTTACAGGCGACTGGGGCCAACGTCCTGACTTTC. Supplemented by reference TRBV7-9 and TRBJ2-6, the full variable domain reads DTGVSQNPRHKITKRGQNVTFRCDPISEHNRLYWYRQTLGQGPEFLTYFQNEAQLEKSRLLSDRFSAERPKGSFSTLEIQRTEQGDSAMYLCASSLQATGANVLTFGAGSRLTVL.

This clone was seen a few times. The chain couples TRBV19 to TRBJ2-7; perhaps TRBD2 as D (6 bases). Germline loops: CDR1 LNHDA, CDR2 SQIVND (reference sequence). The CDR3 is 14 amino acids. V was shortened by 5 bases and J by 4 bases, with 15 bases between the two germline ends. The CDR3 DNA is TGTGCCAGTAGTCCGGCGGGTGGAGGGTACGAGCAGTACTTC. It specifies CASSPAGGGYEQYF.

V usage is TRBV5-1 and J usage is TRBJ1-4; possibly TRBD1 for D (5 bases). Trimming removed 1 base at V and 6 bases at J, with 13 bases between. Germline CDR1 reads SGHRS; CDR2 reads YFSETQ. The CDR3 has 15 residues. This chain's CDR3 is CASSLRGGLDEKLFF. The CDR3 bases are TGCGCCAGCAGCTTGAGGGGTGGGTTGGATGAAAAACTGTTTTTT. Complete variable domain (other parts from reference TRBV5-1 and TRBJ1-4): KAGVTQTPRYLIKTRGQQVTLSCSPISGHRSVSWYQQTPGQGLQFLFEYFSETQRNKGNFPGRFSGRQFSNSRSEMNVSTLELGDSALYLCASSLRGGLDEKLFFGSGTQLSVL.

The V gene is TRBV7-2, the J gene TRBJ2-6, with D possibly matching TRBD2 (5 bases). The germline gives CDR1 SGHTA, CDR2 FQGNSA. CDR3 length equals 17 residues. V lost 4 bases to trimming and J lost 0 bases, with 13 bases between them. The CDR3 sequence is CASSSLAGISGANVLTF. CDR3 DNA: TGTGCCAGCAGCTCGCTGGCGGGTATCTCTGGGGCCAACGTCCTGACTTTC.

The V and J genes are TRBV7-8 and TRBJ2-5; 7 bases match TRBD1. The CDR3 covers 13 residues. Germline assignment: CDR1 SGHVS and CDR2 FQNEAQ. Trimming cost V 8 bases and J 2 bases; bases outside gene matches: 5. CDR3 in amino acids: CASGPGQQETQYF. CDR3 DNA: TGTGCCAGCGGCCCGGGACAGCAAGAGACCCAGTACTTC.